Listed below are T cell receptor beta chains from one sample, sequenced in a study of T cells in localized non-small cell lung cancer. Profiled with immunoSEQ multiplex PCR; TCRdb holds only in-frame clones, not every one. The table shows tens of thousands of clones, with approximately 90% occurring only once. The material sequenced was peripheral blood, taken before any cancer treatment. The origin of the receptors is a man aged 40-75 years with stage I squamous cell lung carcinoma. Both conserved end residues are part of each CDR3. D genes are given only for firm matches. For some rows the clone size is stated as once, few or many, or as a class when expanded; others skip it.

j_gene | d_gene | v_gene | abundance | CDR3aa | CDR3nt
TRBJ2-5 | TRBD1 | TRBV4-1 | once | CASSPGTENQETQYF | TGCGCCAGCAGCCCCGGGACAGAGAACCAAGAGACCCAGTACTTC
TRBJ2-1 | NA | TRBV7-2 | NA | CASSADSSYEQFF | TGTGCCAGCAGCGCGGACAGCTCCTATGAGCAGTTCTTC
TRBJ2-7 | NA | TRBV4-3 | NA | CASSQALTYEQYF | TGCGCCAGCAGCCAAGCCCTTACCTACGAGCAGTACTTC
TRBJ2-1 | NA | TRBV29-1 | NA | CSVEPVEGINEQFF | TGCAGCGTTGAACCGGTGGAAGGGATCAATGAGCAGTTCTTC
TRBJ2-3 | NA | TRBV7-2 | NA | CASSVRGTDTQYF | TGTGCCAGCAGCGTGCGGGGCACAGATACGCAGTATTTT
TRBJ2-3 | TRBD2 | TRBV29-1 | NA | CSVEEGTSGSTDTQYF | TGCAGCGTTGAAGAAGGGACTAGCGGGAGCACAGATACGCAGTATTTT
TRBJ1-2 | NA | TRBV28 | NA | CASTMGLDYGYTF | TGTGCCAGCACGATGGGGCTAGACTATGGCTACACCTTC
TRBJ1-4 | NA | TRBV11-2 | NA | CASSRRGRERGEKLFF | TGTGCCAGCAGCCGACGGGGTAGGGAGAGGGGTGAAAAACTGTTTTTT
TRBJ2-5 | NA | TRBV18 | NA | CASSPTLVETQYF | TGTGCCAGCTCACCCACCCTGGTAGAGACCCAGTACTTC
TRBJ1-1 | NA | TRBV2 | NA | CASRVRGQNTEAFF | TGTGCCAGCAGAGTCAGGGGTCAGAACACTGAAGCTTTCTTT
TRBJ1-3 | NA | TRBV5-8 | NA | CASSLVGGRLSGNTIYF | TGTGCCAGCAGCTTGGTGGGGGGCCGGCTCTCTGGAAACACCATATATTTT
TRBJ2-7 | NA | TRBV4-1 | NA | CASSQETVSMYEQYF | TGCGCCAGCAGCCAAGAAACGGTCTCCATGTACGAGCAGTACTTC
TRBJ1-6 | NA | TRBV7-2 | NA | CASSLWQDSPLHF | TGTGCCAGCAGCTTGTGGCAAGATTCACCCCTCCACTTT
TRBJ2-6 | NA | TRBV19 | NA | CASSDPVRFRGNVLTF | TGTGCCAGTAGTGATCCGGTGCGGTTTCGAGGCAACGTCCTGACTTTC
TRBJ1-2 | NA | TRBV15 | NA | CATSTGTYGYTF | TGTGCCACCAGCACAGGGACCTATGGCTACACCTTC
TRBJ2-3 | TRBD1 | TRBV5-4 | NA | CASRSDRVTDTQYF | TGTGCCAGCAGGTCGGACAGGGTCACAGATACGCAGTATTTT
TRBJ2-1 | NA | TRBV2 | NA | CASRAPGSVSYNEQFF | TGTGCCAGCAGAGCTCCGGGCTCCGTCTCCTACAATGAGCAGTTCTTC
TRBJ2-1 | TRBD1 | TRBV5-1 | NA | CASSSTGGLYNEQFF | TGCGCCAGCAGCTCGACAGGGGGGCTTTACAATGAGCAGTTCTTC
TRBJ1-3 | TRBD1 | TRBV18 | NA | CASSPTTGGAGNTIYF | TGTGCCAGCTCACCGACGACAGGGGGCGCTGGAAACACCATATATTTT
TRBJ2-3 | NA | TRBV7-8 | NA | CASSLVVDGTQYF | TGTGCCAGCAGCTTAGTGGTTGACGGAACGCAGTATTTT
TRBJ2-7 | NA | TRBV5-8 | few | CASSAADSGEQYF | TGTGCCAGCAGCGCCGCGGACAGCGGTGAGCAGTACTTC
TRBJ1-5 | NA | TRBV5-6 | NA | CASSLGTASGNQPQHF | TGTGCCAGCAGCTTGGGGACAGCCTCGGGGAATCAGCCCCAGCATTTT
TRBJ2-5 | NA | TRBV5-4 | NA | CASSPIEGGRETQYF | TGTGCCAGCAGCCCAATAGAGGGGGGCCGGGAGACCCAGTACTTC
TRBJ1-1 | NA | TRBV9 | NA | CASSVGLGVNTEAFF | TGTGCCAGCAGCGTAGGCTTAGGGGTGAACACTGAAGCTTTCTTT
TRBJ1-2 | TRBD1 | TRBV5-5 | NA | CASSFRQGAEGYTF | TGTGCCAGCAGCTTTCGACAGGGGGCAGAGGGCTACACCTTC
TRBJ2-3 | NA | TRBV28 | NA | CASSLATYGTQYF | TGTGCCAGCAGTTTGGCTACCTATGGAACGCAGTATTTT
TRBJ1-2 | TRBD1 | TRBV19 | NA | CASSAPTGTSNYGYTF | TGTGCCAGTAGTGCCCCGACAGGGACAAGTAACTATGGCTACACCTTC
TRBJ2-1 | TRBD2 | TRBV30 | NA | CAWSVRAGPYNEQFF | TGTGCCTGGAGTGTAAGAGCGGGGCCCTACAATGAGCAGTTCTTC
TRBJ2-1 | NA | TRBV18 | NA | CASSRERGGFRGEQFF | TGTGCCAGCTCACGGGAGCGCGGAGGGTTTCGGGGTGAGCAGTTCTTC
TRBJ1-6 | NA | TRBV5-1 | NA | CASSQDSTTSNSPLHF | TGCGCCAGCAGCCAGGACTCGACGACATCTAATTCACCCCTCCACTTT
TRBJ2-2 | TRBD2 | TRBV2 | NA | CASSGLAGGPNSNTGELFF | TGTGCCAGCAGTGGTTTAGCGGGGGGCCCTAACTCGAACACCGGGGAGCTGTTTTTT
TRBJ1-2 | NA | TRBV5-5 | NA | CASSLEGGSSGYTF | TGTGCCAGCAGCTTGGAAGGGGGAAGCAGTGGCTACACCTTC
TRBJ2-2 | TRBD1 | TRBV6-5 | NA | CASGTVKRPGELFF | TGTGCCAGCGGGACAGTTAAACGACCCGGGGAGCTGTTTTTT
TRBJ1-5 | NA | TRBV5-8 | medium-sized | CASSLQGFSNQPQHF | TGTGCCAGCAGCTTGCAGGGCTTTAGCAATCAGCCCCAGCATTTT
TRBJ1-1 | NA | TRBV7-2 | NA | CASSLWPTVNTEAFF | TGTGCCAGCAGCTTATGGCCGACAGTGAACACTGAAGCTTTCTTT
TRBJ1-5 | NA | TRBV6-5 | NA | CASSHGVVQPQHF | TGTGCCAGCAGTCACGGTGTAGTTCAGCCCCAGCATTTT
TRBJ2-2 | TRBD1 | TRBV7-2 | NA | CASSPGQGYGELFF | TGTGCCAGCAGCCCAGGACAGGGTTACGGGGAGCTGTTTTTT